Below, 10 T cell receptor beta chains from the same sample are listed, as sequenced in a study of metastatic and nonmetastatic thyroid tumors. MiXCR re-clonotyped the PCR reads for TCRdb. The repertoire includes some 21,000 clones, 10% to 11% of them detected once, and more than 25% sits in the top ten. Prior to thyroid surgery, none of the patients had received any treatment. The sample was blood. The source is a female donor with papillary thyroid cancer or a benign thyroid nodule (not recorded which). Some clones in this sample may be carry-over from other donors' samples.

In this sample, this clone turned up a few times. The chain is built from TRBV6-2 or TRBV6-3 and TRBJ2-5, with 14 bases lining up with TRBD2. Trimming removed 0 bases from V and 5 bases from J; junction bases left unmatched: 5. Germline V gene sequence: CDR1 MNHEY, CDR2 SVGEGT. CDR3 length: 17 amino acids. CDR3 in DNA: TGTGCCAGCAGTTACTCGACTAGCGGGGGGGCTTGGGAGACCCAGTACTTC. Translation: CASSYSTSGGAWETQYF.

This clone occurred a few times. This sequence joins TRBV27 and TRBJ1-2, with TRBD1 as a possible D gene (5 bases). Germline V gives CDR1 MNHEY, CDR2 SMNVEV (reference sequence). This CDR3 region has 12 residues. V lost 3 bases and J lost 8, with 10 bases in between. CDR3 in DNA: TGTGCCAGCAGTTTCGGCAGGGCGGGCTACACCTTC. Encoded protein: CASSFGRAGYTF.

Concerning this clone: A clone one base away is much larger, so this may be a read error. The genes are TRBV10-3 and TRBJ2-1; perhaps TRBD2 as D (5 bases). Looked up from germline, CDR1 is ENHRY and CDR2 is SYGVKD. This CDR3 is built from 16 residues. V lost 10 bases and J 7 bases, leaving 26 bases between the germline ends. The CDR3 nucleotides are TGTGCCACCCTTAATCTCGCGGGTTGGGGTGTGAATGAGCAGTTCTTC. Protein product: CATLNLAGWGVNEQFF.

V usage is TRBV12-3 or TRBV12-4 and J usage is TRBJ2-1; 8 nucleotides align to TRBD1. Unmatched junction bases numbered 5, after V lost 2 bases and J lost 2 bases. The CDR3 sequence is 16 residues long. CDR3 nucleotides: TGTGCCAGCAGTTTATTGACAGGGGTGGCCTACAATGAGCAGTTCTTC. This encodes CASSLLTGVAYNEQFF.

For the CDR3, the DNA is TGTGCCAGCAGCGGGGGGGAAGGGCGGACCCTTTACTACAATGAGCAGTTCTTC. Translation: CASSGGEGRTLYYNEQFF. V usage is TRBV11-1 and J usage is TRBJ2-1; 7 bases map to TRBD2. The germline V gene encodes CDR1 SGHAT and CDR2 FQDESV (reference sequence). V dropped 5 bases and J dropped 3; count of bases not matched to a gene: 16. This CDR3 comprises 18 residues.

As for this clone: Relative to the germline gene, one junction end is altered; a read error may explain this. The rearrangement links TRBV19 to TRBJ2-7, with TRBD2 identical over 9 bases. Per germline, CDR1 LNHDA and CDR2 SQIVND (reference sequence). The CDR3 sequence is 14 residues long. The CDR3 loop is CASRASGTAYEQYF. The CDR3 DNA reads TGTGCTAGTAGGGCTAGCGGGACCGCCTACGAGCAGTACTTC.

A few counts support this clone. V usage is TRBV27 and J usage is TRBJ1-2, with unresolved D. Trimming cost V 3 bases and J 2 bases, with 13 bases left between them. From germline, CDR1 is MNHEY and CDR2 SMNVEV (reference sequence). CDR3 length equals 15 residues. For the CDR3, the DNA is TGTGCCAGCAGTTTGAATCGGGGATCCAACTATGGCTACACCTTC. This translates into CASSLNRGSNYGYTF.

This clone was observed at least ten times. The J gene is TRBJ2-1, the V gene TRBV14, with TRBD2 matching over 9 bases. Germline assignment: CDR1 SGHDN and CDR2 FVKESK. The CDR3 is made up of 16 amino acids. J gave up 5 bases and V 2 bases, and 7 bases lay outside the gene matches. The CDR3 sequence is CASSQLAGRRDNEQFF. CDR3 coding DNA: TGTGCCAGCAGCCAACTAGCGGGACGGCGGGACAATGAGCAGTTCTTC.

This clone was counted ten times or more. V gene TRBV30 combines with J gene TRBJ1-1, with TRBD1 matching 8 bases. V trimming: 4 bases; J trimming: 6 bases; junction bases outside the gene matches: 7. The CDR3 consists of 13 residues. In germline, CDR1 is GTSNPN, CDR2 SVGIG (reference sequence). CDR3 sequence reads: CAWKGTGFAEAFF. In DNA form, the CDR3 reads TGTGCCTGGAAGGGGACAGGTTTTGCTGAAGCTTTCTTT.

In its sample, this clone was seen many times. The chain has TRBV29-1 and TRBJ2-7; 11 bases line up with TRBD2. CDR1 and CDR2 (germline): SQVTM, ANQGSEA. This CDR3 is 15 amino acids long. The trim removed 4 bases at V and 2 bases at J, leaving 7 bases unmatched. This chain's CDR3 is CSVVSLAGGPYEQYF. The CDR3 nucleotides read TGCAGCGTTGTCAGTCTAGCGGGAGGACCCTACGAGCAGTACTTC.